This T cell receptor (beta chain) was profiled in a study of blood T cell repertoires in COVID-19. TCRdb's copy holds only in-frame clones and misses some; the assay was immunoSEQ multiplex PCR. This table holds 200,000 or so clones, roughly 80% found once. The CDR3 contains 14 residues. Trimming stripped 4 bases from V and 10 bases from J, with 17 bases between. CDR1 is SGHRS and CDR2 is YFSETQ in the germline V gene. The sample consisted of peripheral blood. The J gene is TRBJ2-2, the V gene TRBV5-1; the D gene is possibly TRBD1 (5 bases). The receptor's source is a man aged 55 to 70 with active or convalescent COVID-19. The DNA for the CDR3 is TGCGCCAGCAGCAGAACAGGATGGGCGGAGGAGCTGTTTTTT. Its protein product is CASSRTGWAEELFF.